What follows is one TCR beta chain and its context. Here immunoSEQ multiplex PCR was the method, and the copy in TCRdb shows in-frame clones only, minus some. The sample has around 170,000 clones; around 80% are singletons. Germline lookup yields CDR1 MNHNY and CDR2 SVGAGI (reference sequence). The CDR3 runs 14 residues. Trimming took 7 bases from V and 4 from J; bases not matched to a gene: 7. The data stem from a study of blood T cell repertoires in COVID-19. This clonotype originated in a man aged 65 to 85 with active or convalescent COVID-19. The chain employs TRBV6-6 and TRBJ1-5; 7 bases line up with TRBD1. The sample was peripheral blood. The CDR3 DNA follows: TGTGCCAGCAAACCGACAGGGCTGAATCAGCCCCAGCATTTT. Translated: CASKPTGLNQPQHF.